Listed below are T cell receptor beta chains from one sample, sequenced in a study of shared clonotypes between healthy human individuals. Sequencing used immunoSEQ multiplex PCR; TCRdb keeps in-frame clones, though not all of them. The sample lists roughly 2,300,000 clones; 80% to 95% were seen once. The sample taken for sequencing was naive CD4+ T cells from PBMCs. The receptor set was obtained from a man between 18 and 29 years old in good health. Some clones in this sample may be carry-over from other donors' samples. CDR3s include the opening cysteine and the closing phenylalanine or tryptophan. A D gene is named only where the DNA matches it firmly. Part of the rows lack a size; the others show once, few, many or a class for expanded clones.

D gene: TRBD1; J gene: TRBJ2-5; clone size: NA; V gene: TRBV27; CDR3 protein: CASSGLTGSETQYF; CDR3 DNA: TGTGCCAGCAGTGGGTTGACAGGGTCAGAGACCCAGTACTTC
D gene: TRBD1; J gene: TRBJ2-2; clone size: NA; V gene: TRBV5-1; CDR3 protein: CASSPGQGNGELFF; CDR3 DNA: TGCGCCAGCAGCCCGGGACAGGGGAACGGGGAGCTGTTTTTT
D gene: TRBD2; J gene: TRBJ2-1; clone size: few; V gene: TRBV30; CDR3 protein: CAWSVLGTSATYNEQFF; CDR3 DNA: TGTGCCTGGAGTGTACTCGGGACTAGCGCCACATACAATGAGCAGTTCTTC
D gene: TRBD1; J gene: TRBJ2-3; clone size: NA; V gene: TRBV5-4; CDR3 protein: CASSYGQGGTDTQYF; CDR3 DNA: TGTGCCAGCAGCTATGGACAGGGGGGCACAGATACGCAGTATTTT
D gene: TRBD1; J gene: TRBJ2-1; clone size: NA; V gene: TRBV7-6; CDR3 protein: CASSFPGQGSYNEQFF; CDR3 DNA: TGTGCCAGCAGCTTCCCGGGACAGGGTTCCTACAATGAGCAGTTCTTC
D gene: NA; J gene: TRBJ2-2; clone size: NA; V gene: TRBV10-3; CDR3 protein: CAISDGTGINTGELFF; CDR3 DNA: TGTGCCATCAGTGACGGAACAGGGATAAACACCGGGGAGCTGTTTTTT
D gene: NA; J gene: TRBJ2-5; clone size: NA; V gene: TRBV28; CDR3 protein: CASSLFRGETQYF; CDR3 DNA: TGTGCCAGCAGTTTATTTAGGGGGGAGACCCAGTACTTC
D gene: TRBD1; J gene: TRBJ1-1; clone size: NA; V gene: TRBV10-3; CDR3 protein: CAISGGTGNTEAFF; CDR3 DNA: TGTGCCATCAGTGGGGGGACAGGGAACACTGAAGCTTTCTTT
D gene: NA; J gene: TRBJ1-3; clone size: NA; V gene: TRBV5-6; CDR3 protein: CASTKVGQSIYF; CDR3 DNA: TGTGCCAGCACCAAGGTGGGACAATCCATATATTTT
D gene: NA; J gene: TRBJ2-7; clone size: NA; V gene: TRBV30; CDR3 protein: CAWSVKGGYEQYF; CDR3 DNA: TGTGCCTGGAGTGTAAAGGGGGGCTACGAGCAGTACTTC
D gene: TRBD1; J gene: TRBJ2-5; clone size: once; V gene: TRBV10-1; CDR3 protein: CASSESWDRQYF; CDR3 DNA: TGCGCCAGCAGCGAGAGTTGGGACAGGCAATACTTC
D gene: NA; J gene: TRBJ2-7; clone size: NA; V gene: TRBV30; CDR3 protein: CAWSPNYEQYF; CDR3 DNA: TGTGCCTGGAGCCCCAACTACGAGCAGTACTTC
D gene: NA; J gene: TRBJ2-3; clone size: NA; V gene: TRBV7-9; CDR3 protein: CASSFQSTSTDTQYF; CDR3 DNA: TGTGCCAGCAGCTTTCAATCCACTAGCACAGATACGCAGTATTTT
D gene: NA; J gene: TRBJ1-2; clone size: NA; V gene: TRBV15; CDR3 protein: CATSRDRAGYTF; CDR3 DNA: TGTGCCACCAGCAGAGATAGGGCCGGCTACACCTTC
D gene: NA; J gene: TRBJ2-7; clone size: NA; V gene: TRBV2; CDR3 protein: CASGGEVEGISYGQYF; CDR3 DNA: TGTGCCAGCGGGGGTGAGGTGGAGGGAATCTCCTACGGGCAGTACTTC
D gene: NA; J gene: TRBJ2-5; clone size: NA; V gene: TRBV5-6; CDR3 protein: CASSFYEETQYF; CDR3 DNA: TGTGCCAGCAGCTTTTATGAAGAGACCCAGTACTTC
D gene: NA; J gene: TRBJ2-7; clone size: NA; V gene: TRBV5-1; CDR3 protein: CASSLALGLTYEQYF; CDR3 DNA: TGCGCCAGCAGCTTGGCCCTGGGACTTACCTACGAGCAGTACTTC
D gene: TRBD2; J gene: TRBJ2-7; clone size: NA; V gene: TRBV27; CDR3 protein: CASRLREDYEQYF; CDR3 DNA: TGTGCCAGCAGACTGCGGGAGGACTACGAGCAGTACTTC